These 24 T cell receptor beta chains came from one sample sequenced in a study of T cells in Graves' hyperthyroidism and ophthalmopathy. There were TCR beta CDR3 regions amplified from RNA transcripts. TCR CDR3 underwent first-round RT-PCR with the HTBI primer set. TCRdb recomputed calls from the multiplex PCR reads with MiXCR, one row per CDR3 protein. Of nearly 750,000 distinct CDR3 sequences in the sample, roughly a third are singletons; the top ten hold roughly 31%. Sequencing was done on a sample of blood. The receptors derive from a woman in her thirties or forties with Graves' hyperthyroidism.

This clonotype has just a few counts. The chain employs TRBV9 and TRBJ2-7, with a weak D call TRBD2 (5 bases). CDR1 SGDLS and CDR2 YYNGEE come from the germline V gene. Between the trimmed V and J ends, which lost 4 bases and 3 bases, there was a span of 11 bases. CDR3 length: 13 residues. CDR3 loop: CASSPDSNYEQYF. The CDR3 nucleotides are TGTGCCAGCAGCCCGGACTCAAACTACGAGCAGTACTTC.

This clonotype showed up many times. The chain recombines TRBV20-1 with TRBJ1-3, with D possibly matching TRBD1 (5 bases). V was shortened by 1 base and J by 0 bases, with 16 bases between the two germline ends. This CDR3 has 17 amino acids. The germline gives CDR1 DFQATT, CDR2 SNEGSKA (reference sequence). The DNA for the CDR3 is TGCAGTGCTAGAGGCCAGGACGGGACTCGCTCTGGAAACACCATATATTTT. It codes for CSARGQDGTRSGNTIYF.

This clonotype came up a few times. V gene TRBV12-3 or TRBV12-4 combines with J gene TRBJ1-1; D gene ambiguous. This CDR3 comprises 12 residues. Trimming left V 7 bases short and J 5 bases short, with 11 bases between. CDR3 bases: TGTGCCAGCAAATTTTCGGGTACTGAAGCTTTCTTT. Amino acids: CASKFSGTEAFF.

This clonotype has at least ten counts. This rearrangement joins TRBV6-5 to TRBJ1-2; no firm D call. CDR1 and CDR2 (germline): MNHEY, SVGAGI. The CDR3 runs to 12 residues. V shed 8 bases and J shed 0 bases, with 7 bases lying between them. CDR3 DNA sequence: TGTGCCAGCGTTGGAGCTAACTATGGCTACACCTTC. This encodes CASVGANYGYTF.

The CDR3, as DNA: TGTGCCAGCAGCTACCGGGGACAGGGGGCAGAGACCCAGTACTTC. Translated: CASSYRGQGAETQYF. The J gene is TRBJ2-5, the V gene TRBV7-2; 12 bases agree with TRBD1. The CDR3 consists of 15 residues. J lost 4 bases, V lost 4 bases, and 4 bases had no gene match. Germline lookup yields CDR1 SGHTA and CDR2 FQGNSA.

The chain has TRBV7-9 and TRBJ2-7, with 8 nucleotides matching TRBD1. CDR1 SEHNR and CDR2 FQNEAQ come from the germline V gene (reference sequence). V gave up 4 bases and J gave up 7 bases; unmatched junction bases: 3. The CDR3 is 12 residues long. In nucleotides, the CDR3 is TGTGCCAGCAGCTCGGGACAGGCGGAGCAGTACTTC. Its translation: CASSSGQAEQYF.

Remarks on this clonotype: Possible read error: a much larger clone is one base away. This chain links TRBV10-3 with TRBJ1-2; 7 positions agree with TRBD1. Germline values: CDR1 ENHRY, CDR2 SYGVKD. V was pared by 5 bases and J by 3 bases, with 6 bases of the junction left unmatched. CDR3 size: 14 residues. The chain's CDR3 is CAISFGTEDYGYTF. For the CDR3, the DNA is TGTGCCATCAGTTTCGGGACAGAGGACTATGGCTACACCTTC.

This clonotype appeared many times. The chain employs TRBV20-1 and TRBJ2-5; TRBD1 agrees at 7 bases. The J segment lost 2 bases and the V segment lost 4 bases, leaving 7 bases of the junction unmatched. Germline V gene lookup returns CDR1 DFQATT and CDR2 SNEGSKA (reference sequence). The CDR3 runs 14 residues. The CDR3 protein is CSATDRATQETQYF. CDR3 DNA: TGCAGTGCTACAGACAGGGCCACTCAAGAGACCCAGTACTTC.

This clonotype was counted a few times. The chain is built from TRBV14 and TRBJ1-1; 7 bases map to TRBD1. CDR1 is SGHDN and CDR2 is FVKESK in the germline V gene. V lost 8 bases to trimming and J lost 0 bases; unmatched junction nucleotides: 12. This CDR3 is built from 16 residues. The CDR3 sequence is CASSPDRRIMNTEAFF. The CDR3 DNA reads as TGTGCCAGCTCACCGGACAGGCGAATCATGAACACTGAAGCTTTCTTT.

This clonotype was seen a handful of times. The rearrangement links TRBV29-1 to TRBJ2-7, with D possibly TRBD1 on 5 matching bases. The length of the CDR3 is 12 residues. The germline CDR1 and CDR2 sequences are SQVTM and ANQGSEA. The V and J ends lost 8 bases and 5 bases respectively, with 16 bases between them. Here the CDR3 reads CSLDTREDEQYF. CDR3 in DNA: TGCAGCTTGGACACTCGAGAGGACGAGCAGTACTTC.

The table lists this clonotype with a few counts. This chain joins TRBV15 and TRBJ2-7, with unresolved D. Germline loops: CDR1 LNHNV, CDR2 YYDKDF (reference sequence). This CDR3 contains 14 residues. The V and J ends lost 0 bases and 4 bases respectively, with 10 bases between them. CDR3 loop: CATSRDLGTYEQYF. As DNA, the CDR3 is TGTGCCACCAGCAGAGATTTGGGTACTTACGAGCAGTACTTC. Supplemented by reference TRBV15 and TRBJ2-7, the full variable domain reads DAMVIQNPRYQVTQFGKPVTLSCSQTLNHNVMYWYQQKSSQAPKLLFHYYDKDFNNEADTPDNFQSRRPNTSFCFLDIRSPGLGDTAMYLCATSRDLGTYEQYFGPGTRLTVT.

This clonotype was seen more than once but under ten times. The V call is TRBV4-3, the J call TRBJ2-2, with 7 bases identical to TRBD1. The CDR3 has 16 residues. The germline CDR1 and CDR2 sequences are LGHNA and YSLEER. The trim removed 6 bases at V and 0 bases at J, leaving 7 bases unmatched. CDR3 in amino acids: CASSREDRPNTGELFF. The DNA of the CDR3 is TGCGCCAGCAGTAGAGAGGACAGGCCGAACACCGGGGAGCTGTTTTTT.

In this sample, this clonotype turned up a few times. V is TRBV2 and J is TRBJ1-5; D is uncertain. The CDR3 is 13 amino acids. Per the germline V gene, CDR1 is SNHLY and CDR2 is FYNNEI. V was clipped by 6 bases and J by 7 bases, with 13 bases between them. The CDR3 spells CASRDLGWQPQHF. DNA for the CDR3: TGTGCCAGCAGGGACTTGGGATGGCAGCCCCAGCATTTT. The full variable domain, in which reference TRBV2 and TRBJ1-5 provide the parts outside the CDR3, is EPEVTQTPSHQVTQMGQEVILRCVPISNHLYFYWYRQILGQKVEFLVSFYNNEISEKSEIFDDQFSVERPDGSNFTLKIRSTKLEDSAMYFCASRDLGWQPQHFGDGTRLSIL.

This clonotype was seen ten or more times. The rearrangement links TRBV4-3 to TRBJ1-5; D remains unclear. Germline lookup yields CDR1 LGHNA and CDR2 YSLEER. With 3 bases removed from V and 8 bases from J, the gap between germline ends came to 8 bases. There are 12 residues in the CDR3. CDR3 in DNA: TGCGCCAGCAGCCAGGGGAGGGAGCCCCAGCATTTT. Protein: CASSQGREPQHF.

The rearrangement links TRBV20-1 to TRBJ1-3; possibly TRBD1 for D (6 bases). Trimming stripped 3 bases from V and 4 bases from J, with 13 bases between. Germline-derived CDR1 and CDR2 are DFQATT and SNEGSKA (reference sequence). The CDR3 length is 14 residues. The CDR3 loop reads CSASTGNTGNTIYF. CDR3 DNA sequence: TGCAGTGCTAGCACAGGGAACACCGGAAACACCATATATTTT.

The chain recombines TRBV2 with TRBJ1-6; D possibly corresponds to TRBD1 (6 bases). The CDR3 runs 13 residues. CDR1 is SNHLY, CDR2 FYNNEI, per germline. CDR3 nucleotide sequence: TGTGCTAGAGATCAGGGGACCAATTCACCCCTCCACTTT. Translating it yields CARDQGTNSPLHF.

For this clonotype: The junction and the germline gene differ at one end; a read error may be behind it. CDR3 sequence reads: CASSLVANMVNAEAFF. In DNA form, the CDR3 reads TGTGCCAGCAGCTTAGTTGCCAATATGGTGAACGCTGAAGCTTTCTTT. The chain uses TRBV11-2 and TRBJ1-1, with D unresolved. The length of the CDR3 is 16 residues. The germline V gene encodes CDR1 SGHAT and CDR2 FQNNGV.

The V and J genes are TRBV9 and TRBJ2-2; D ambiguous. The CDR3 spans 14 residues. In germline, CDR1 is SGDLS, CDR2 YYNGEE. V gave up 0 bases and J gave up 4 bases, with 7 bases separating them. CDR3 protein: CASSVGWFTGELFF. Here the CDR3 DNA reads TGTGCCAGCAGCGTAGGCTGGTTCACCGGGGAGCTGTTTTTT.

This clonotype has just a few counts. The chain has TRBV27 and TRBJ1-1; D is ambiguous. Per germline, CDR1 MNHEY and CDR2 SMNVEV (reference sequence). Between the trimmed V and J ends, which lost 4 bases and 1 base, there was a span of 7 bases. The CDR3 covers 13 residues. Here the CDR3 reads CASSSEKNTEAFF. In DNA form, the CDR3 reads TGTGCCAGCAGTTCTGAAAAGAACACTGAAGCTTTCTTT.

This clonotype was observed a handful of times. This chain uses TRBV28 with TRBJ1-2, with 7 bases aligning to TRBD1. The trim removed 6 bases at V and 5 bases at J, leaving 9 bases unmatched. Looked up from germline, CDR1 is MDHEN and CDR2 is SYDVKM. CDR3 size: 14 residues. This chain's CDR3 is CASSSQGRSYGYTF. CDR3 DNA sequence: TGTGCCAGCAGCTCACAGGGGCGGAGTTATGGCTACACCTTC.

This clonotype was counted at least ten times. The J gene is TRBJ1-2, the V gene TRBV12-3 or TRBV12-4; possibly TRBD1 for D (5 bases). Trimming left V 6 bases short and J 2 bases short, with 10 bases between. CDR3 length: 13 amino acids. The DNA for the CDR3 is TGTGCCAGCAGCTGGAGACAGAACTATGGCTACACCTTC. This codes for CASSWRQNYGYTF.

The chain is built from TRBV13 and TRBJ2-7, with 8 bases identical to TRBD1. Trimming took 4 bases from V and 5 from J; bases not matched to a gene: 7. The CDR3 consists of 14 residues. CDR1 PRHDT and CDR2 FYEKMQ come from the germline V gene (reference sequence). CDR3 region: CASSYGQGTDEQYF. The CDR3 nucleotides read TGTGCCAGCAGCTACGGACAGGGAACCGACGAGCAGTACTTC.

The V and J genes are TRBV10-3 and TRBJ2-6, with D unresolved. Trimming shortened V by 7 bases and J by 13 bases, and 8 bases separated the two germline ends. Per the germline V gene, CDR1 is ENHRY and CDR2 is SYGVKD. The CDR3 loop spans 10 amino acids. This CDR3 reads CAITSAVLTF. CDR3 coding DNA: TGTGCCATCACTTCGGCAGTCCTGACTTTC.

This chain uses TRBV24-1 with TRBJ2-7; D gene uncertain. The CDR3 runs to 13 residues. Germline loops: CDR1 KGHDR, CDR2 SFDVKD. V gave up 1 base and J gave up 4 bases, with 7 bases separating them. In nucleotides, the CDR3 is TGTGCCACCAGTGATTTTGTGGGATACGAGCAGTACTTC. Protein sequence: CATSDFVGYEQYF.